Listed below are T cell receptor beta chains from one sample, sequenced in a study of T cell responses to AZD1222 COVID-19 vaccine. Clones were sequenced by immunoSEQ multiplex PCR, and TCRdb holds only the in-frame ones, with some missing. The sample records around 130,000 clones, roughly nine tenths being singletons. This specimen was peripheral blood, taken 28 days after the second AZD1222 dose. The source is an adult who received the AZD1222 COVID-19 vaccine. CDR3s include the opening cysteine and the closing phenylalanine or tryptophan. Fields, in order: V gene, J gene, D gene, clone size, CDR3 DNA, CDR3 protein. The D gene is left open where the match is weak. Rows give clone size only sometimes, using once, few, many, or a class for an expanded clone.

>TRBV6-6|TRBJ2-5|TRBD2|.
TGTGCCAGCAGCCCTAGCGGGGGCAGGGAGACCCAGTACTTC
CASSPSGGRETQYF
>TRBV5-1|TRBJ2-1|.|.
TGCGCCAGCAGCTTAGGTAGGGGCAATGAGCAGTTCTTC
CASSLGRGNEQFF
>TRBV27|TRBJ2-2|TRBD2|.
TGTGCCAGCAGTAAACCCGGGACTAGCGGGATCACCGGGGAGCTGTTTTTT
CASSKPGTSGITGELFF
>TRBV4-1|TRBJ2-7|.|.
TGCGCCAGCAGCCAAGCATTTTCGGACGGATACGAGCAGTACTTC
CASSQAFSDGYEQYF
>TRBV7-3|TRBJ2-5|.|.
TGTGCCAGCAGCCTCTACGGGGAGGCTCAAGAGACCCAGTACTTC
CASSLYGEAQETQYF
>TRBV7-2|TRBJ1-2|.|.
TGTGCCAGCAGCTTAGGGCAGGGGTTCAATGGCTACACCTTC
CASSLGQGFNGYTF
>TRBV28|TRBJ1-5|.|.
TGTGCCAGCAGTTTCTCCGGGGGCGGACAGCCCCAGCATTTT
CASSFSGGGQPQHF
>TRBV11-3|TRBJ2-7|.|.
TGTGCCAGCAGCTTAGACAGCCTATGGGGGAACGAGCAGTACTTC
CASSLDSLWGNEQYF
>TRBV7-9|TRBJ1-5|TRBD1|.
TGTGCCAGCAGCTCGGGACAGGGGATCGATCAGCCCCAGCATTTT
CASSSGQGIDQPQHF
>TRBV3-1/TRBV3-2|TRBJ1-1|TRBD1|few
TGTGCCAGCAGCCAAGAACAGGGGGCGAGGAACACTGAAGCTTTCTTT
CASSQEQGARNTEAFF
>TRBV6-1|TRBJ2-5|.|.
TGTGCCAGCAGTGATGTCCTGTGGGAGACCCAGTACTTC
CASSDVLWETQYF
>TRBV5-1|TRBJ2-7|.|.
TGCGCCAGCAGCACCCAGAGAGGCCACTACGAGCAGTACTTC
CASSTQRGHYEQYF
>TRBV20-1|TRBJ2-1|TRBD2|.
TGCAGTGCTAGTGGCGGCCGCGGGGGGGATGAGCAGTTCTTC
CSASGGRGGDEQFF
>TRBV5-5|TRBJ2-7|TRBD1|.
TGTGCCAGCAGCACCTCGGACAGGAGCTCCTACGAGCAGTACTTC
CASSTSDRSSYEQYF